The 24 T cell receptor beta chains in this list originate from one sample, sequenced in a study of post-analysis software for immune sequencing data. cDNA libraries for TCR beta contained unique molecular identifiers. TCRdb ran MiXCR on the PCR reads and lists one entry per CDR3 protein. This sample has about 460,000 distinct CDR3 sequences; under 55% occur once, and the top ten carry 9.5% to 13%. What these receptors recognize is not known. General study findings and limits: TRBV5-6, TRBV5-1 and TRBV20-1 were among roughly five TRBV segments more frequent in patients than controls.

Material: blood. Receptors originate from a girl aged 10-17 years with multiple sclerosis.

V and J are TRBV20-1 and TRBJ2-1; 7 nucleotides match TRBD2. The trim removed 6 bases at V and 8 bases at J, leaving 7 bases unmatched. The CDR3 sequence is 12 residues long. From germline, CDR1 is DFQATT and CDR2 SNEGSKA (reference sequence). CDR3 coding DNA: TGCAGTGCCGGCGGGAGAAGGGATGAGCAGTTCTTC. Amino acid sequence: CSAGGRRDEQFF.

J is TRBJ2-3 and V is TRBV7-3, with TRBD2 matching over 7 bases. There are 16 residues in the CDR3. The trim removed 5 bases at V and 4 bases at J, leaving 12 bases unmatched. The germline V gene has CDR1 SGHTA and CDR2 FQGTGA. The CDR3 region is CASSTGTTVRADTQYF. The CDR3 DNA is TGTGCCAGCAGCACCGGGACTACAGTTAGGGCAGATACGCAGTATTTT.

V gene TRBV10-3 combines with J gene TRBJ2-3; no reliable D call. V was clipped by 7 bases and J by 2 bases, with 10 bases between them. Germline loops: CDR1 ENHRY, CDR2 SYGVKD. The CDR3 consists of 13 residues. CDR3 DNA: TGTGCCATCAATCCGAGGAACACAGATACGCAGTATTTT. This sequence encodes CAINPRNTDTQYF.

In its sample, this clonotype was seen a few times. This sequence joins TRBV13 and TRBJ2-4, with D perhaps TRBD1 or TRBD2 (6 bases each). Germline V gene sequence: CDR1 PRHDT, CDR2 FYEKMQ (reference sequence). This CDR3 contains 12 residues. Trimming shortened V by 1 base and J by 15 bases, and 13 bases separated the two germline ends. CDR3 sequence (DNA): TGTGCCAGCAGCTTAGAAGGGGGGTGGATGTACTTC. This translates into CASSLEGGWMYF.

The CDR3 nucleotides read TGCAGCGTTCGCAACGATGGGGGTAATTCACCCCTCCACTTT. It specifies CSVRNDGGNSPLHF. The chain couples TRBV29-1 to TRBJ1-6; TRBD1 is a possible D gene (5 bases). V was clipped by 5 bases and J by 6 bases, with 14 bases between them. Germline V gene data show CDR1 as SQVTM and CDR2 as ANQGSEA. The CDR3 covers 14 residues.

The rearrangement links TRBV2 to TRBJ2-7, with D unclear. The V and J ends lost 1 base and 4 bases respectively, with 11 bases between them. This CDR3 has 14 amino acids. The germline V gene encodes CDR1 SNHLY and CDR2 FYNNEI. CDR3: CASSEGGRQYEQYF. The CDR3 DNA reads TGTGCCAGCAGTGAAGGGGGTAGACAATACGAGCAGTACTTC.

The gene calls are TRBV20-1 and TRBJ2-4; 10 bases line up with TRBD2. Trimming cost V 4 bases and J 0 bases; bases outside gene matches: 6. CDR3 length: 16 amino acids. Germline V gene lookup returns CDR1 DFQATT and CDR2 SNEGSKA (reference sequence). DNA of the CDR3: TGCAGTGCTACTCCGGGACTAGCGATAGCCAAAAACATTCAGTACTTC. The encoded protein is CSATPGLAIAKNIQYF.

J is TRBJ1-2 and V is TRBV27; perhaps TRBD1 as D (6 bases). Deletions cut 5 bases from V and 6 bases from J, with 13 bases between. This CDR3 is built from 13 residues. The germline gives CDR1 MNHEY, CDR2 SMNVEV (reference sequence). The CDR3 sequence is CASSPRDIHGYTF. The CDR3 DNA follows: TGTGCCAGCAGTCCCCGGGACATTCATGGCTACACCTTC.

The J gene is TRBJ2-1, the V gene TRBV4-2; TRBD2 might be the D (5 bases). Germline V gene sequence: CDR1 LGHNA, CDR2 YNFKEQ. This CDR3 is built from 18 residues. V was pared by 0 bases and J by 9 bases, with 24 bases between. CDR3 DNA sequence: TGTGCCAGCAGCCAAGAGCAGAGAGGAGGATCCCCTCATGGTGAGCAGTTCTTC. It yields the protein CASSQEQRGGSPHGEQFF.

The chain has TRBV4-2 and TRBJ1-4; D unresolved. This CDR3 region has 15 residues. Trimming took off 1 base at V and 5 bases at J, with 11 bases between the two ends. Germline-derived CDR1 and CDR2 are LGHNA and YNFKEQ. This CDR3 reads CASSQVEEANEKLFF. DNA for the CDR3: TGTGCCAGCAGCCAAGTTGAGGAGGCAAATGAAAAACTGTTTTTT.

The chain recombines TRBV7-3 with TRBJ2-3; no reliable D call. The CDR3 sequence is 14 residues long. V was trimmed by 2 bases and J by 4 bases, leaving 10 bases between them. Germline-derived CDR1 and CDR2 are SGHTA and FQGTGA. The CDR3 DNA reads TGTGCCAGCAGCTTATCCGATGGGGCAGATACGCAGTATTTT. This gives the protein CASSLSDGADTQYF.

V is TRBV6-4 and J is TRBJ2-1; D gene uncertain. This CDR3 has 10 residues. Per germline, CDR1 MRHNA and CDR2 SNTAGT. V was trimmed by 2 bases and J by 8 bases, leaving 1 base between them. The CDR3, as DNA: TGTGCCAGCAGTGACCATGAGCAGTTCTTC. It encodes CASSDHEQFF.

CDR3 residues: CASEGDNGYTF. DNA of the CDR3: TGTGCCAGTGAAGGGGATAATGGCTACACCTTC. The chain carries TRBV28 and TRBJ1-2, with D perhaps TRBD1 (5 bases). Germline values: CDR1 MDHEN, CDR2 SYDVKM. The V gene lost 9 bases and the J gene lost 6 bases, with 11 bases spanning the gap. The CDR3 sequence is 11 residues long.

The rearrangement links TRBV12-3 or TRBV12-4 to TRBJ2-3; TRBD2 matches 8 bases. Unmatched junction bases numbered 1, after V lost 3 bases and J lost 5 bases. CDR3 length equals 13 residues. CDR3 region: CASSFLAGDTQYF. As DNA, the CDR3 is TGTGCCAGCAGTTTCCTAGCGGGAGATACGCAGTATTTT.

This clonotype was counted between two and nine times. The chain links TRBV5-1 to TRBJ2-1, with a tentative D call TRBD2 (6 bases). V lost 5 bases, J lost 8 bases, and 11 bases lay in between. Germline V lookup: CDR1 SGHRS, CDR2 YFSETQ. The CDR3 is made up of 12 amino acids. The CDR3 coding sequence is TGCGCCAGCAGTTCGGGACTGGATGAGCAGTTCTTC. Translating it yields CASSSGLDEQFF.

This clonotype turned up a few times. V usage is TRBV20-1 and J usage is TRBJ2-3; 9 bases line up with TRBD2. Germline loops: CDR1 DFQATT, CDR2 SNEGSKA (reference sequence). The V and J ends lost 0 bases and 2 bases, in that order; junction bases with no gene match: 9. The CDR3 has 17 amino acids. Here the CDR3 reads CSARDFSSGGFTDTQYF. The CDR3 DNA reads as TGCAGTGCTAGAGATTTCAGCAGCGGGGGGTTCACAGATACGCAGTATTTT.

The CDR3 DNA reads as TGTGCCAGCAGTCTCGGGGGTCAGGGAGGCACTGAAGCTTTCTTT. It specifies CASSLGGQGGTEAFF. The chain employs TRBV28 and TRBJ1-1; possible D gene TRBD1, 5 bases. Trimming pared 5 bases from V and 4 bases from J, leaving 17 bases between. The CDR3 has 15 amino acids. The germline CDR1 and CDR2 sequences are MDHEN and SYDVKM.

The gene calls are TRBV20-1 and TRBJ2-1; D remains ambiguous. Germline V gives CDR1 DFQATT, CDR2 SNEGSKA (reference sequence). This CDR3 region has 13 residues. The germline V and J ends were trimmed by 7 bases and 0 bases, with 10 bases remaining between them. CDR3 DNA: TGCAGTGACCGACCCGGCTCCTACAATGAGCAGTTCTTC. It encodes CSDRPGSYNEQFF.

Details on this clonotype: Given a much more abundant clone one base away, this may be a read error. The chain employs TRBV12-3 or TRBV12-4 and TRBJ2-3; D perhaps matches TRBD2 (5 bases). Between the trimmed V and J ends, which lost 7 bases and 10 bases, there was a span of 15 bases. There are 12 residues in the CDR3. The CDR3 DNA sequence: TGTGCCAGCACCAGAGGACGGGATGCGCAGTATTTT. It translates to CASTRGRDAQYF.

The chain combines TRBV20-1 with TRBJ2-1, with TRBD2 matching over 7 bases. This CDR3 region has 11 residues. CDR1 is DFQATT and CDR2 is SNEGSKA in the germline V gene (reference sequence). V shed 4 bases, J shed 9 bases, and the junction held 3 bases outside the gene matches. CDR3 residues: CSATGEGEQFF. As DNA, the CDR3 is TGCAGTGCTACCGGGGAGGGTGAGCAGTTCTTC.

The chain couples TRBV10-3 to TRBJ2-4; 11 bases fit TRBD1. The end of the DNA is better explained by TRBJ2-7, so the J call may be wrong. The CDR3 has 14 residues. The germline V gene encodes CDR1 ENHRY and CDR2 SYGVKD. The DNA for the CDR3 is TGTGCCATCAGACCGGGACAGGGGGGGCGCGAGCAGTACTTC. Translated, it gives CAIRPGQGGREQYF.

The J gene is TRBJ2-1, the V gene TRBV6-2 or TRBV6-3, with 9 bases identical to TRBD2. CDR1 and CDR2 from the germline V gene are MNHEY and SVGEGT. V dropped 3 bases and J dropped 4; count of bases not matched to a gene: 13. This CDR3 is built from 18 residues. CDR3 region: CASSYGGRGFYSYNEQFF. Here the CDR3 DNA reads TGTGCCAGCAGTTATGGCGGGAGGGGCTTCTATAGTTACAATGAGCAGTTCTTC.

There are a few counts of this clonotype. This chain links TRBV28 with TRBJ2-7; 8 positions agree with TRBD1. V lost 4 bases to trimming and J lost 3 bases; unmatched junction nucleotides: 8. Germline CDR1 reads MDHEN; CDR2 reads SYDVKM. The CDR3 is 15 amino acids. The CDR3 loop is CASSSSTGASYEQYF. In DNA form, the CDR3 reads TGTGCCAGCAGTTCCTCGACAGGGGCTAGCTACGAGCAGTACTTC.

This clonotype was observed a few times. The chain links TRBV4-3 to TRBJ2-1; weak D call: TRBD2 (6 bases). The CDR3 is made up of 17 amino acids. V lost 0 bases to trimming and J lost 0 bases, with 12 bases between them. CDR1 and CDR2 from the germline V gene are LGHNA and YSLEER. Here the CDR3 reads CASSQDGGSSSYNEQFF. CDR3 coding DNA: TGCGCCAGCAGCCAAGATGGGGGGTCGAGCTCCTACAATGAGCAGTTCTTC.